The clone carrying this TCR beta chain has only one observation. The antigen is unknown. This sample is part of a study of shared clonotypes between healthy human individuals. About the research overall: Every donor yielded three CD4 naive, three CD4 memory, two CD8 naive and one CD8 memory plate. Whole-study findings and limits: Since donors were few, the genetic and exposure-history diversity represented was limited.

Genomic DNA belonging to each subset was distributed in equal measure over several immunoSEQ plates. Generated by immunoSEQ multiplex PCR, the TCRdb table keeps only in-frame clones and is missing some. Among some 1 million clones listed, about 80% were seen once. There were no recent acute infections or vaccinations among the donors, who were healthy HIV-negative adults. Germline CDR1 and CDR2: SGHTA and FQGNSA. V lost 5 bases to trimming and J lost 4 bases, with 15 bases between them. CDR3 length equals 15 residues. Material: memory CD4+ T cells sorted from blood. Subset defined: CD45RA-negative fraction. The sequence was obtained from a young man in good health. V is TRBV7-2 and J is TRBJ2-1; TRBD2 might be the D (5 bases). The CDR3 here is CASSPWEKRYNEQFF. The DNA for the CDR3 is TGTGCCAGCAGCCCCTGGGAGAAAAGGTACAATGAGCAGTTCTTC.